This T cell receptor (beta chain) originates from a study of radiation and T cells in renal cell carcinoma. Study-wide results and limits: In blood, top tumor clones expanded by 2 weeks, shrinking by 4.

Profiled with immunoSEQ multiplex PCR; TCRdb holds only in-frame clones, not every one. In the table there are approximately 70,000 clones, around 80% of which are singletons. Time point described: blood 4 weeks post-SBRT, at nephrectomy. Treatment in this sample: 15 Gy SBRT to primary tumor, nephrectomy 4 weeks later. Nephrectomy followed 15 Gy stereotactic body radiation by 4 weeks. After SBRT, blood was collected at 2 and 4 weeks, plus baseline. Germline V gene data show CDR1 as KGHSH and CDR2 as LQKENI. The CDR3 covers 15 residues. The V gene end was trimmed by 5 bases and the J gene end by 7 bases; junction bases not matched to a gene: 11. A remark on this clone: The antigen is not known.

The V gene is TRBV18, the J gene TRBJ2-1; 7 nucleotides agree with TRBD2. The sequenced sample was blood, obtained from a patient whose treatment included radiotherapy and nephrectomy. This sequence originates from a man aged 55 to 70 with renal cell carcinoma. CDR3 loop: CASSWGSGGTNEQFF. The CDR3 DNA reads TGTGCCAGCTCATGGGGATCGGGGGGAACGAATGAGCAGTTCTTC.